The next 3 T cell receptor beta chains were all read from a single sample in a study of cytomegalovirus exposure and HLA in healthy donors. 13 Jbeta primers and 60 Vbeta primers were used for the PCR. Data came from immunoSEQ multiplex PCR; TCRdb stores just in-frame clones and leaves some out. The data hold around 130,000 clones, with about four fifths observed a single time. Sequencing was performed on PBMCs. The source of these receptors is a woman between 18 and 30 years old in good health and CMV-seronegative.

The rearrangement joins TRBV7-3 to TRBJ1-1; D unclear. Germline V CDR1 and CDR2: SGHTA, FQGTGA. CDR3 length: 14 residues. V dropped 5 bases and J dropped 3 bases, with 13 bases sitting between them. The CDR3 bases are TGTGCCAGCAGCCGAATATCCCGGGACACTGAAGCTTTCTTT. Its translation is CASSRISRDTEAFF.

The V and J genes are TRBV6-6 and TRBJ2-7, with D hard to call. This CDR3 has 11 residues. Per the germline V gene, CDR1 is MNHNY and CDR2 is SVGAGI (reference sequence). V dropped 6 bases and J dropped 3 bases, with 6 bases sitting between them. CDR3 in DNA: TGTGCCAGCAGCCCGAGCTACGAGCAGTACTTC. Amino acid sequence: CASSPSYEQYF.

This rearrangement joins TRBV5-1 to TRBJ2-7; 7 bases agree with TRBD1. Germline V gene data show CDR1 as SGHRS and CDR2 as YFSETQ. V lost 4 bases, J lost 1 base, and 8 bases stayed unmatched. The CDR3 is 15 amino acids. The CDR3 region has the DNA TGCGCCAGCAGCAGTGGACAGGCGGATTCCTACGAGCAGTACTTC. This encodes CASSSGQADSYEQYF. Supplemented by reference TRBV5-1 and TRBJ2-7, the full variable domain reads KAGVTQTPRYLIKTRGQQVTLSCSPISGHRSVSWYQQTPGQGLQFLFEYFSETQRNKGNFPGRFSGRQFSNSRSEMNVSTLELGDSALYLCASSSGQADSYEQYFGPGTRLTVT.